A single sample gave rise to the 21 T cell receptor beta chains below, sequenced in a study of blood T cell repertoires in COVID-19. Data came from immunoSEQ multiplex PCR; TCRdb stores just in-frame clones and leaves some out. This sample has about 240,000 clones, with about 85% found just once. Sequenced: peripheral blood. The receptors originated from a man aged 25-45 years who had recovered from COVID-19.

This sequence joins TRBV6-5 and TRBJ2-5; 7 bases agree with TRBD1. Trimming took 6 bases from V and 7 from J; bases not matched to a gene: 8. This CDR3 region has 13 residues. The germline V gene has CDR1 MNHEY and CDR2 SVGAGI. CDR3 loop: CASRSGTVRTQYF. The CDR3, as DNA: TGTGCCAGCAGGTCCGGGACAGTGAGGACCCAGTACTTC.

This chain uses TRBV21-1 with TRBJ1-6; the table calls TRBD1, which could not be checked here. TRBV21-1 is given as a pseudogene. The CDR3 covers 16 residues. The CDR3 DNA is TGTGCCAGCAGCCCCGTGCCCGGACAGGGAAATTCACCCCTCCACTTT. Translated: CASSPVPGQGNSPLHF.

The V gene is TRBV5-1, the J gene TRBJ1-1, with a weak D call TRBD1 (5 bases). This CDR3 has 14 amino acids. V was clipped by 1 base and J by 3 bases, with 10 bases between them. CDR1 is SGHRS, CDR2 YFSETQ, per germline. CDR3 nucleotide sequence: TGCGCCAGCAGCTTGAAGGGGTCCGACACTGAAGCTTTCTTT. This encodes CASSLKGSDTEAFF.

The chain carries TRBV7-2 and TRBJ1-5, with 8 positions matching TRBD1. The CDR3 covers 17 residues. With 5 bases clipped from V and 7 bases from J, the junction kept 16 bases outside the gene matches. Germline V lookup: CDR1 SGHTA, CDR2 FQGNSA. The CDR3 coding sequence is TGTGCCAGCAGCCCCATTGGGGGGCCCGGACAGGGCCAGCCCCAGCATTTT. This gives the protein CASSPIGGPGQGQPQHF.

The J gene is TRBJ1-1, the V gene TRBV19, with 10 bases lining up with TRBD1. This CDR3 region has 13 residues. Per the germline V gene, CDR1 is LNHDA and CDR2 is SQIVND (reference sequence). After removal of 7 bases from V and 4 bases from J, the junction contained 3 bases not matched to a gene. This CDR3 reads CASTRTGGTEAFF. The CDR3 region has the DNA TGTGCCAGTACAAGGACAGGGGGCACTGAAGCTTTCTTT. Filled out from reference TRBV19 and TRBJ1-1, the complete variable domain reads DGGITQSPKYLFRKEGQNVTLSCEQNLNHDAMYWYRQDPGQGLRLIYYSQIVNDFQKGDIAEGYSVSREKKESFPLTVTSAQKNPTAFYLCASTRTGGTEAFFGQGTRLTVV.

This clone was observed a few times. The chain recombines TRBV5-1 with TRBJ2-5, with D possibly being TRBD2 (5 bases). Germline CDR1 and CDR2: SGHRS and YFSETQ. The V end lost 5 bases, the J end lost 5 bases, and 16 bases lay between the germline ends. The length of the CDR3 is 14 residues. The CDR3 DNA follows: TGCGCCAGCAGTACTAGTCGGTTTCGGGAGACCCAGTACTTC. This encodes CASSTSRFRETQYF.

The V gene is TRBV12-5, the J gene TRBJ1-2; TRBD1 is a possible D gene (6 bases). This CDR3 region has 14 residues. V was shortened by 7 bases and J by 8 bases, with 20 bases between the two germline ends. Germline CDR1 is LGHNT and CDR2 is FRNRAP. For the CDR3, the DNA is TGTGCTAGTGCCCCGGGACACACAGCGGGAGGCTACACCTTC. Protein product: CASAPGHTAGGYTF. Together with reference TRBV12-5 and TRBJ1-2, the CDR3 gives the full variable domain: DARVTQTPRHKVTEMGQEVTMRCQPILGHNTVFWYRQTMMQGLELLAYFRNRAPLDDSGMPKDRFSAEMPDATLATLKIQPSEPRDSAVYFCASAPGHTAGGYTFGSGTRLTVV.

For this clone: Relative to the germline gene, one junction end is altered; a read error may explain this. The chain couples TRBV5-1 to TRBJ2-3; TRBD2 agrees at 10 bases. The germline gives CDR1 SGHRS, CDR2 YFSETQ. The CDR3 is 15 residues long. The CDR3 protein is CASSLDASGGPSQSF. The CDR3 region has the DNA TGCGCCAGCAGCTTGGATGCTAGCGGGGGCCCCTCACAAAGCTTT.

This clone appeared once. An end of the junction does not agree with germline; a read error may underlie this. The gene calls are TRBV6-5 and TRBJ1-1; D uncertain. This CDR3 has 12 residues. Germline V gene lookup returns CDR1 MNHEY and CDR2 SVGAGI. CDR3 in DNA: TGTGCCAGTGCTCCGGGGAACGCTGAAGCTTTCTTT. Residues: CASAPGNAEAFF.

This chain connects TRBV3-1 (or the pseudogene TRBV3-2) to TRBJ1-1, with 9 bases aligning to TRBD1. This CDR3 comprises 13 residues. Germline V gene sequence: CDR1 LGHDT, CDR2 YNNKEL (reference sequence). J was trimmed by 8 bases and V by 6 bases; bases with no gene match: 7. The CDR3 DNA is TGTGCCAGCAGTCAGGGGACAGGGTGGGAAGCTTTCTTT. Translation: CASSQGTGWEAFF.

V gene TRBV5-5 combines with J gene TRBJ2-1; the match to TRBD1 covers 11 bases. The CDR3 runs 16 residues. Trimming took 4 bases from V and 4 from J; bases not matched to a gene: 7. Germline V gene data show CDR1 as SGHKS and CDR2 as YYEKEE (reference sequence). The CDR3 region has the DNA TGTGCCAGCAGCCGATCCGGGACAGGGGGTTACAATGAGCAGTTCTTC. This sequence encodes CASSRSGTGGYNEQFF.

The rearrangement uses TRBV2 and TRBJ1-5; D is undetermined. This CDR3 has 14 residues. Germline V gene lookup returns CDR1 SNHLY and CDR2 FYNNEI. V lost 6 bases and J 1 base, leaving 10 bases between the germline ends. DNA for the CDR3: TGTGCCAGCAGCCCCGGGAGAAGCAATCAGCCCCAGCATTTT. Its translation: CASSPGRSNQPQHF.

This chain uses TRBV5-4 with TRBJ1-2, with D perhaps matching TRBD1 (6 bases). Trimming removed 4 bases at V and 2 bases at J, with 15 bases between. This CDR3 is built from 15 residues. Germline V gives CDR1 SGHNT, CDR2 YYREEE (reference sequence). Here the CDR3 reads CASSPWGGANYGYTF. DNA of the CDR3: TGTGCCAGCAGCCCCTGGGGGGGGGCAAACTATGGCTACACCTTC.

The genes are TRBV5-6 and TRBJ2-5; 8 bases are shared with TRBD2. CDR3 length: 17 amino acids. CDR1 is SGHDT, CDR2 YYEEEE, per germline. V was clipped by 2 bases and J by 5 bases; unmatched bases: 14. CDR3 coding DNA: TGTGCCAGCAGCTTTCTTGTCGGGGGGGCATCGTTGGAGACCCAGTACTTC. This sequence encodes CASSFLVGGASLETQYF.

The chain is built from TRBV6-2 or TRBV6-3 and TRBJ1-5; D unclear. V shed 6 bases and J shed 0 bases, with 9 bases lying between them. The length of the CDR3 is 14 residues. CDR1 and CDR2 (germline): MNHEY, SVGEGT. The CDR3 here is CASRPDTSNQPQHF. In DNA form, the CDR3 reads TGTGCCAGCAGACCTGACACTAGCAATCAGCCCCAGCATTTT.

The rearrangement links TRBV5-1 to TRBJ1-2; D call uncertain. CDR3 length: 15 amino acids. CDR1 and CDR2 (germline): SGHRS, YFSETQ. V was shortened by 0 bases and J by 3 bases, with 12 bases between the two germline ends. The CDR3: CASSLDGRVDYGYTF. CDR3 bases: TGCGCCAGCAGCTTGGATGGTCGCGTGGACTATGGCTACACCTTC.

The gene calls are TRBV7-2 and TRBJ1-6; 9 nucleotides line up with TRBD1. V shed 5 bases, J shed 13 bases, and the junction held 9 bases outside the gene matches. Germline CDR1 SGHTA, CDR2 FQGNSA. The CDR3 is 14 residues long. CDR3 protein: CASSLGQGFSPLHF. For the CDR3, the DNA is TGTGCCAGCAGCCTGGGACAGGGATTTTCGCCCCTCCACTTT.

V gene TRBV9 combines with J gene TRBJ2-5, with no clear D. The length of the CDR3 is 13 residues. V was shortened by 3 bases and J by 2 bases, with 8 bases between the two germline ends. Looked up from germline, CDR1 is SGDLS and CDR2 is YYNGEE. The CDR3 sequence is CASSDGVQETQYF. Here the CDR3 DNA reads TGTGCCAGCAGCGACGGAGTTCAAGAGACCCAGTACTTC. Together with reference TRBV9 and TRBJ2-5, the CDR3 gives the full variable domain: DSGVTQTPKHLITATGQRVTLRCSPRSGDLSVYWYQQSLDQGLQFLIQYYNGEERAKGNILERFSAQQFPDLHSELNLSSLELGDSALYFCASSDGVQETQYFGPGTRLLVL.

The chain uses TRBV10-3 and TRBJ2-7; 11 nucleotides match TRBD1. This CDR3 is built from 12 residues. In germline, CDR1 is ENHRY, CDR2 SYGVKD. V dropped 10 bases and J dropped 5; count of bases not matched to a gene: 4. For the CDR3, the DNA is TGTGCCAGTGGACAGGGGGCCCACGAGCAGTACGTC. Amino acid sequence: CASGQGAHEQYV.

The chain is built from TRBV9 and TRBJ1-1; 12 positions agree with TRBD1. CDR3 length: 15 amino acids. Germline assignment: CDR1 SGDLS and CDR2 YYNGEE. J lost 5 bases, V lost 3 bases, and 5 bases had no gene match. CDR3 amino acids: CASSGGQGARTEAFF. The CDR3 nucleotides read TGTGCCAGCAGCGGGGGACAGGGGGCCCGTACTGAAGCTTTCTTT.

Points on this clone: Germline is not matched at one junction end, which may reflect a read error. The chain couples TRBV5-3 to TRBJ1-2, with 9 bases identical to TRBD1. TRBV5-3 is an ORF; its function is uncertain. This CDR3 has 11 amino acids. The CDR3 protein is CARSLMGQGLF. In nucleotides, the CDR3 is TGTGCCAGAAGCTTGATGGGACAGGGCTTATTC.